Reported below is one T cell receptor beta chain. Its antigen is not known. With 60 Vbeta and 13 Jbeta primers, the PCR was carried out. Measured with immunoSEQ multiplex PCR; TCRdb has only the in-frame clones, and not every one. Seen in this sample are about 120,000 clones; the ten most common clones hold 5.5% to 8%. The length of the CDR3 is 16 residues. The germline V gene has CDR1 SEHNR and CDR2 FQNEAQ (reference sequence). This specimen belongs to a study of cytomegalovirus exposure and HLA in healthy donors. Looking at the study overall: Earlier, almost 120 million unique TCR beta sequences were recovered from roughly 200 million T cells by an analysis.

The study's findings and limits: Presence/absence comparisons presumed near-even sequencing depth among donors. Most TCRs appeared rarely, but some public TCRs recurred in many donors.

The sequencing sample was made of PBMCs. The chain employs TRBV7-9 and TRBJ2-5, with D possibly matching TRBD2 (6 bases). The J call may be wrong; the DNA end is better matched by TRBJ2-7. This sequence originates from a man between 35 and 55 years old in good health and CMV-seropositive. CDR3 region: CASSRMGTGRDYEQYF. In DNA, the CDR3 is TGTGCCAGCAGCCGAATGGGGACTGGAAGAGACTACGAGCAGTACTTC.